The 10 T cell receptor beta chains listed next were all sequenced from one sample in a study of early T cells in non-severe SARS-CoV-2 infection. TCRdb reprocessed the 5' RACE reads via MiXCR and lists one record per CDR3 protein. This table holds tens of thousands of distinct CDR3 sequences, about 5.6% found once. The sequenced sample was whole blood. The receptors originated from an adult who was a healthcare worker with PCR-confirmed SARS-CoV-2 infection or an uninfected control (not recorded which).

This clonotype occurred many times. The V gene is TRBV29-1, the J gene TRBJ2-5; a weak D match, TRBD2 (6 bases). CDR3 length: 12 residues. Trimming took off 6 bases at V and 5 bases at J, with 13 bases between the two ends. In germline, CDR1 is SQVTM, CDR2 ANQGSEA. The CDR3 DNA reads TGCAGCGTGGGGGGACTGATCGAGACCCAGTACTTC. The encoded protein is CSVGGLIETQYF.

This clonotype was seen only a few times. The chain recombines TRBV18 with TRBJ1-2; 8 bases map to TRBD1. The V and J ends lost 3 bases and 8 bases, in that order; junction bases with no gene match: 14. Germline V gene lookup returns CDR1 KGHSH and CDR2 LQKENI. There are 16 residues in the CDR3. CDR3 loop: CASSPLLDRGAQGYTF. DNA for the CDR3: TGTGCCAGCTCACCTTTACTTGACAGGGGCGCACAAGGCTACACCTTC. Full variable domain (remainder filled in from reference TRBV18 and TRBJ1-2): NAGVMQNPRHLVRRRGQEARLRCSPMKGHSHVYWYRQLPEEGLKFMVYLQKENIIDESGMPKERFSAEFPKEGPSILRIQQVVRGDSAAYFCASSPLLDRGAQGYTFGSGTRLTVV.

The J gene is TRBJ1-1, the V gene TRBV6-1; D is unclear. The V end was cut by 6 bases, the J end by 4 bases, with 12 bases between. Germline lookup yields CDR1 MNHNS and CDR2 SASEGT. This CDR3 region has 13 residues. CDR3 sequence (DNA): TGTGCCAGCAGAAAATGGGAGCCCACTGAAGCTTTCTTT. It is translated as CASRKWEPTEAFF.

This clonotype was seen a handful of times. The chain has TRBV28 and TRBJ2-1; a possible D gene is TRBD2 (5 bases). Germline V lookup: CDR1 MDHEN, CDR2 SYDVKM. The CDR3 loop spans 15 amino acids. Trimming took off 6 bases at V and 8 bases at J, with 20 bases between the two ends. CDR3 in DNA: TGTGCCAGCAGGTGGGGAGCAGGAGGTTTGGATGAGCAGTTCTTC. It encodes CASRWGAGGLDEQFF.

This clonotype was picked up a small number of times. CDR3 residues: CASSPAGTGTYNEQFF. The CDR3 nucleotides are TGTGCCAGCAGCCCCGCCGGGACTGGGACTTACAATGAGCAGTTCTTC. J is TRBJ2-1 and V is TRBV7-2, with D perhaps TRBD2 (6 bases). The ends were cut back, 5 bases at V and 4 bases at J, with 18 bases in the middle. The length of the CDR3 is 16 residues. The germline gives CDR1 SGHTA, CDR2 FQGNSA.

This clonotype occurred many times. The CDR3 here is CASSRDRAFTGELFF. CDR3 sequence (DNA): TGTGCCAGCAGCCGGGACAGGGCCTTCACCGGGGAGCTGTTTTTT. The chain joins TRBV7-3 to TRBJ2-2; 9 nucleotides agree with TRBD1. The V gene end was trimmed by 5 bases and the J gene end by 4 bases; junction bases not matched to a gene: 5. The CDR3 loop spans 15 amino acids. The germline CDR1 and CDR2 sequences are SGHTA and FQGTGA. Full variable domain (rest looked up from reference TRBV7-3 and TRBJ2-2): GAGVSQTPSNKVTEKGKYVELRCDPISGHTALYWYRQSLGQGPEFLIYFQGTGAADDSGLPNDRFFAVRPEGSVSTLKIQRTERGDSAVYLCASSRDRAFTGELFFGEGSRLTVL.

This clonotype has at least ten counts. The rearrangement joins TRBV20-1 to TRBJ2-1; 11 bases map to TRBD2. Trimming cost V 5 bases and J 4 bases; bases outside gene matches: 7. CDR1 is DFQATT, CDR2 SNEGSKA, per germline (reference sequence). The CDR3 loop spans 15 amino acids. CDR3 protein: CSALLAGVRYNEQFF. In DNA, the CDR3 is TGCAGTGCTCTACTAGCGGGAGTTCGGTACAATGAGCAGTTCTTC.

The table lists this clonotype with many counts. This sequence joins TRBV21-1 and TRBJ2-1; the DNA was not compared with TRBD1, the D call given in the table. TRBV21-1 is a pseudogene segment. The CDR3 covers 19 residues. CDR3 amino acids: CASSRGWRLVGGVGDEQFF. DNA of the CDR3: TGTGCCAGCAGCAGGGGATGGCGTCTCGTAGGCGGGGTGGGCGATGAGCAGTTCTTC.

J is TRBJ2-3 and V is TRBV7-9, with D possibly being TRBD2 (5 bases). CDR3 length: 15 amino acids. The V and J ends lost 4 bases and 4 bases respectively, with 15 bases between them. The V gene's germline CDR1 is SEHNR and CDR2 FQNEAQ (reference sequence). CDR3 bases: TGTGCCAGCAGCTATCAAACGGGGTGGGCAGATACGCAGTATTTT. It codes for CASSYQTGWADTQYF. The variable domain in full, with the rest retrieved from reference TRBV7-9 and TRBJ2-3, is DTGVSQNPRHKITKRGQNVTFRCDPISEHNRLYWYRQTLGQGPEFLTYFQNEAQLEKSRLLSDRFSAERPKGSFSTLEIQRTEQGDSAMYLCASSYQTGWADTQYFGPGTRLTVL.

The chain is built from TRBV24-1 and TRBJ2-3; 7 bases agree with TRBD1. V lost 4 bases to trimming and J lost 3 bases; unmatched junction nucleotides: 6. The CDR3 length is 15 residues. From germline, CDR1 is KGHDR and CDR2 SFDVKD. The CDR3 protein is CATSEPTGSTDTQYF. The DNA for the CDR3 is TGTGCCACCAGTGAACCGACAGGGTCGACAGATACGCAGTATTTT.